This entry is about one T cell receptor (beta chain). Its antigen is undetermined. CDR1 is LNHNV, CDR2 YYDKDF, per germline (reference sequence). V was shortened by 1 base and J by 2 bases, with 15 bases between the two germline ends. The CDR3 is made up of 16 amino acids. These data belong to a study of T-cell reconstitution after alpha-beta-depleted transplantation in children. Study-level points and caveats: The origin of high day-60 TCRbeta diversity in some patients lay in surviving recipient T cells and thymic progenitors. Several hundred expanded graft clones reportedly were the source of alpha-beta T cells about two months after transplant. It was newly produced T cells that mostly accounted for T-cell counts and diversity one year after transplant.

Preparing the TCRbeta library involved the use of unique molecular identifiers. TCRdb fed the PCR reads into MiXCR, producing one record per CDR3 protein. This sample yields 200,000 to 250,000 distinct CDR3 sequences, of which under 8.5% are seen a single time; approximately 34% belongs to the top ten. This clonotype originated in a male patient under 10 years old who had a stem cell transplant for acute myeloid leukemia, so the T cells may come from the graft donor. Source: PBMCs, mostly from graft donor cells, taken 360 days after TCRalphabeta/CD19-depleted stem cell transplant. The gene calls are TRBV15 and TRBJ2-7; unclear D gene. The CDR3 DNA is TGTGCCACCAGCAGAGGTGGACCGCCTTCACCCTACGAGCAGTACTTC. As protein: CATSRGGPPSPYEQYF. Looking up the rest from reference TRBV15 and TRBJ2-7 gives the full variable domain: DAMVIQNPRYQVTQFGKPVTLSCSQTLNHNVMYWYQQKSSQAPKLLFHYYDKDFNNEADTPDNFQSRRPNTSFCFLDIRSPGLGDTAMYLCATSRGGPPSPYEQYFGPGTRLTVT.